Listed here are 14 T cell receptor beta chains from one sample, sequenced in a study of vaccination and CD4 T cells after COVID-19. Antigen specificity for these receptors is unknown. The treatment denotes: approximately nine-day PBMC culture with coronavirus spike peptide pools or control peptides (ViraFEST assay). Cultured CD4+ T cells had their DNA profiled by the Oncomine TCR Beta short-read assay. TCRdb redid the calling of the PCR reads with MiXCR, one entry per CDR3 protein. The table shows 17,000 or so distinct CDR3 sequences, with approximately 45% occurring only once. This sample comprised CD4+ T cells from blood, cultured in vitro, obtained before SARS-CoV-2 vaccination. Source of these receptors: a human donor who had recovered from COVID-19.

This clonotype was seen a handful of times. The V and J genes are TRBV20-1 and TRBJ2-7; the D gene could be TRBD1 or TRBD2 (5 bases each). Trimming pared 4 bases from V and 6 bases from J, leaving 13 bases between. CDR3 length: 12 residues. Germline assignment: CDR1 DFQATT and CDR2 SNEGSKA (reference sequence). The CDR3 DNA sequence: TGCAGTGCTAAGAGGGACCTGCCCGAGCAGTACTTC. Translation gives CSAKRDLPEQYF.

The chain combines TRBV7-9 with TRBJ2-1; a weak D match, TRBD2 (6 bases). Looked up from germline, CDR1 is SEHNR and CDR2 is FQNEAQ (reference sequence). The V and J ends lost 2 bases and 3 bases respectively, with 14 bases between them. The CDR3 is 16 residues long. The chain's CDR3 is CASSLWGGTDYNEQFF. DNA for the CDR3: TGTGCCAGCAGCTTATGGGGCGGGACCGACTACAATGAGCAGTTCTTC. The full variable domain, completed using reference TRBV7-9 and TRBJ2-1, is DTGVSQNPRHKITKRGQNVTFRCDPISEHNRLYWYRQTLGQGPEFLTYFQNEAQLEKSRLLSDRFSAERPKGSFSTLEIQRTEQGDSAMYLCASSLWGGTDYNEQFFGPGTRLTVL.

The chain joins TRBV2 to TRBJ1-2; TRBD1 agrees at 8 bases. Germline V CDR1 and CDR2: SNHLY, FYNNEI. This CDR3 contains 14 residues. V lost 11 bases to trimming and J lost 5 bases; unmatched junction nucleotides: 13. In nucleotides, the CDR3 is TGTGCCGCCCAGATGGCAGGGGGCGTATATGGCTACACCTTC. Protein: CAAQMAGGVYGYTF.

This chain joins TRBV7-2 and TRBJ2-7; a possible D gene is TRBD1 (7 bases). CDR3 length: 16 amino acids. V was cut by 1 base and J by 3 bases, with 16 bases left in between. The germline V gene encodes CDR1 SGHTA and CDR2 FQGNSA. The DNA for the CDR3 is TGTGCCAGCAGCTTAGAGGGGGCAGCGGAGGGCTACGAGCAGTACTTC. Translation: CASSLEGAAEGYEQYF.

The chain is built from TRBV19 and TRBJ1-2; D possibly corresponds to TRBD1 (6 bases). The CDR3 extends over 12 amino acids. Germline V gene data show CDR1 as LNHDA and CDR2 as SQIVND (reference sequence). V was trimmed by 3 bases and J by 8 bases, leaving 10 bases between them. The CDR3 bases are TGTGCCAGTAGTATCGGCGGGGGCGGCTACACCTTC. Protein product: CASSIGGGGYTF. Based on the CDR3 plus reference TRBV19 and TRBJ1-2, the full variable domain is DGGITQSPKYLFRKEGQNVTLSCEQNLNHDAMYWYRQDPGQGLRLIYYSQIVNDFQKGDIAEGYSVSREKKESFPLTVTSAQKNPTAFYLCASSIGGGGYTFGSGTRLTVV.

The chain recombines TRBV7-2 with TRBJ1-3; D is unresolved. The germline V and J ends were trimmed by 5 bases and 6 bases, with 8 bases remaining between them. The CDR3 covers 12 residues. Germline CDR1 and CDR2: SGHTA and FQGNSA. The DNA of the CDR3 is TGTGCCAGCAGCCCCCGTTTAAACACCATATATTTT. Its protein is CASSPRLNTIYF.

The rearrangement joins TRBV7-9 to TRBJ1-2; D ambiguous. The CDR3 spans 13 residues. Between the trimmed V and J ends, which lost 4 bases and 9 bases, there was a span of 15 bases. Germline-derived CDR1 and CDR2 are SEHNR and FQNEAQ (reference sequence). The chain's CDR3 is CASSSGMTISYTF. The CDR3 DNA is TGTGCCAGCAGCTCCGGGATGACGATCAGCTACACCTTC.

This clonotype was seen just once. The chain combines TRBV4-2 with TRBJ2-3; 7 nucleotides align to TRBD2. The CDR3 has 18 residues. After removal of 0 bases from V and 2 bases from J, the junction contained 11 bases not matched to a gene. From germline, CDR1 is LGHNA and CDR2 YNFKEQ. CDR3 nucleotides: TGTGCCAGCAGCCAAGATTTTGGGGCTAGCGGAAACACAGATACGCAGTATTTT. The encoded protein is CASSQDFGASGNTDTQYF.

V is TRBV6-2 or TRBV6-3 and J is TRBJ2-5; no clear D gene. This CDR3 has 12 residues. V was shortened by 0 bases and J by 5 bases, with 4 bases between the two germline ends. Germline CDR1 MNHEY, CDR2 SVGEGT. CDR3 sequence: CASSYSVETQYF. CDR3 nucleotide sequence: TGTGCCAGCAGTTACTCGGTGGAGACCCAGTACTTC.

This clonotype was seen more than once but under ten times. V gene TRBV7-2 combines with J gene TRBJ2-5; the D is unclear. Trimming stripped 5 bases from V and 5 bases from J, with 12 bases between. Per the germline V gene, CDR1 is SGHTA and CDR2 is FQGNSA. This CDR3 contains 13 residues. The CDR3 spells CASSGGVMETQYF. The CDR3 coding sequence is TGTGCCAGCAGCGGTGGGGTTATGGAGACCCAGTACTTC. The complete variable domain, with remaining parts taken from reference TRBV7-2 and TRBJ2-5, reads GAGVSQSPSNKVTEKGKDVELRCDPISGHTALYWYRQSLGQGLEFLIYFQGNSAPDKSGLPSDRFSAERTGGSVSTLTIQRTQQEDSAVYLCASSGGVMETQYFGPGTRLLVL.

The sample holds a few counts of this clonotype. CDR3 in amino acids: CASSPGTASWEEQYF. The CDR3 region has the DNA TGTGCCAGCAGCCCGGGGACAGCCTCCTGGGAGGAGCAGTACTTC. The chain combines TRBV4-2 with TRBJ2-7, with TRBD1 matching over 7 bases. Germline CDR1 reads LGHNA; CDR2 reads YNFKEQ. Germline trimming cut 4 bases from V and 7 bases from J; bases unmatched to any gene: 13. The CDR3 loop spans 15 amino acids.

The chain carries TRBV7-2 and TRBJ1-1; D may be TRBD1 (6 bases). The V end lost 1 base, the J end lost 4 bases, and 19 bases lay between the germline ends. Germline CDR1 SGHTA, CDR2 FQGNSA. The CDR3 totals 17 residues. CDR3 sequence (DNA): TGTGCCAGCAGCTTAGGTGGGGGCAGGGTATCGGCCACTGAAGCTTTCTTT. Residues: CASSLGGGRVSATEAFF.

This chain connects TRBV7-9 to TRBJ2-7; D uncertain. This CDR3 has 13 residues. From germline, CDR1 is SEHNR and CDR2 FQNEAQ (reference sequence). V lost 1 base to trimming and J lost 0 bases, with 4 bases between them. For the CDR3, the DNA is TGTGCCAGCAGCTTAGGTGCCTCCTACGAGCAGTACTTC. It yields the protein CASSLGASYEQYF.

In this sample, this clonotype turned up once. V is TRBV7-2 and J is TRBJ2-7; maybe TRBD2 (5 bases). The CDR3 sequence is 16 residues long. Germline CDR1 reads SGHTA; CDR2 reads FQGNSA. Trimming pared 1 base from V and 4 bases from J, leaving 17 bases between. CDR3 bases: TGTGCCAGCAGCTTAGTTCTGGGTCTAGCTGAGTACGAGCAGTACTTC. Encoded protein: CASSLVLGLAEYEQYF.